A selection of T cell receptor beta chains follows, all from one sample in a study of cytomegalovirus exposure and HLA in healthy donors. Clones were sequenced by immunoSEQ multiplex PCR, and TCRdb holds only the in-frame ones, with some missing. The table has 120,000 to 150,000 clones, 84% seen once; the top ten hold about 2.5%. Sequenced: PBMCs. These receptor sequences come from a boy aged 2 to 9 in good health and CMV-seronegative. CDR3s include the opening cysteine and the closing phenylalanine or tryptophan. D genes are given only for firm matches. Size is omitted from some rows. Given values are once, few, many or a class for expanded clones.

TRBV5-1,.,14,.,TRBJ2-7,TGCGCCAGCAGCTTCCTGCGGACTAACTACGAGCAGTACTTC,CASSFLRTNYEQYF
TRBV6-1,.,14,.,TRBJ2-3,TGTGCCAGCAAATTGGAGGGACCCACAGATACGCAGTATTTT,CASKLEGPTDTQYF
TRBV18,TRBD1,16,.,TRBJ1-1,TGTGCCAGCTCACCACTTCCCGACAGGGGGCTCACTGAAGCTTTCTTT,CASSPLPDRGLTEAFF
TRBV18,TRBD2,16,.,TRBJ2-7,TGTGCCAGCTCACCACTCGGACTAGCGGGAGTAAACGAGCAGTACTTC,CASSPLGLAGVNEQYF
TRBV2,.,17,.,TRBJ2-7,TGTGCCAGCAGTGAAGTTACCTTTCTTCGCTCTAGCTACGAGCAGTACTTC,CASSEVTFLRSSYEQYF
TRBV30,.,13,.,TRBJ1-1,TGTGCCTGGAGTGGACAGTCGAACACTGAAGCTTTCTTT,CAWSGQSNTEAFF
TRBV6-6,.,15,.,TRBJ1-1,TGTGCCAGCAGTCCCCCCGGACAGTCGAACACTGAAGCTTTCTTT,CASSPPGQSNTEAFF
TRBV6-6,TRBD1,15,.,TRBJ2-7,TGTGCCAGCAGTTCCAGGACAGGATCCTCCTACGAGCAGTACTTC,CASSSRTGSSYEQYF
TRBV6-5,.,16,few,TRBJ1-3,TGTGCCAGCAGTTACTCGACAGTAAACTCTGGAAACACCATATATTTT,CASSYSTVNSGNTIYF
TRBV7-9,TRBD1,14,.,TRBJ2-7,TGTGCCAGCTACGGGACAGGGGGCATGTACGAGCAGTACTTC,CASYGTGGMYEQYF
TRBV10-2,.,14,once,TRBJ1-1,TGCGCCAGCAGTTTTGGGCTCCCCAACCCTGAAGCTTTCTTT,CASSFGLPNPEAFF
TRBV19,.,15,.,TRBJ2-7,TGTGCCAGTAGTTCTGGGGGGAGAAGCGCCTACGAGCAGTACTTC,CASSSGGRSAYEQYF
TRBV28,.,15,.,TRBJ1-3,TGTGCCAGCAGTTTACTGGGCCGCTCTGGAAACACCATATATTTT,CASSLLGRSGNTIYF
TRBV19,.,15,.,TRBJ1-5,TGTGCCAGTAGTTTAGGGACCGGGGGCAATCAGCCCCAGCATTTT,CASSLGTGGNQPQHF
TRBV5-1,TRBD1,17,.,TRBJ2-2,TGCGCCAGCAGCTTGCAACCCGGGACAGGGTCAGCCGGGGAGCTGTTTTTT,CASSLQPGTGSAGELFF
TRBV2,.,14,.,TRBJ1-2,TGTGCCAGCAGTGGTTATATGCCAGGGGCCGGCTACACCTTC,CASSGYMPGAGYTF
TRBV2,.,16,.,TRBJ1-2,TGTGCCAGCATCCCCGACAGGCCGCAAGCTAACTATGGCTACACCTTC,CASIPDRPQANYGYTF
TRBV11-3,.,13,.,TRBJ2-7,TGTGCCAGCAGCCAGGGACATTTTAACGAGCAGTACTTC,CASSQGHFNEQYF
TRBV11-2,.,14,once,TRBJ1-5,TGTGCCAGCAGCTTAGATTCGTACGGTCAGCCCCAGCATTTT,CASSLDSYGQPQHF
TRBV14,.,15,.,TRBJ1-5,TGTGCCAGCAGCCAAGGTGACAGCTCAGGTCAGCCCCAGCATTTT,CASSQGDSSGQPQHF
TRBV25-1,.,16,.,TRBJ2-2,TGTGCCAGCAGCCTGGCCGGACAGAGATTCACCGGGGAGCTGTTTTTT,CASSLAGQRFTGELFF
TRBV6-5,TRBD1,15,once,TRBJ2-7,TGTGCCAGCAGCCGACCGGGACAGGGGGCTGACGAGCAGTACTTC,CASSRPGQGADEQYF
TRBV7-3,TRBD1,13,.,TRBJ2-7,TGTGCCAGCAGCCGACCGGGACAGCACGAGCAGTACTTC,CASSRPGQHEQYF
TRBV29-1,.,12,few,TRBJ1-1,TGCAGCGCCGGACAGATGAACACTGAAGCTTTCTTT,CSAGQMNTEAFF
TRBV4-1,.,15,.,TRBJ1-5,TGCGCCAGCAGCCAAGAGCGGGATCTTAATCAGCCCCAGCATTTT,CASSQERDLNQPQHF
TRBV6-1,TRBD1,14,few,TRBJ2-5,TGTGCCAGCAGTGCGACGGACAGGGGAGAGACCCAGTACTTC,CASSATDRGETQYF
TRBV27,TRBD1,15,.,TRBJ1-5,TGTGCCAGCAGTATACAGGGGAAGGGCAATCAGCCCCAGCATTTT,CASSIQGKGNQPQHF